The 2 T cell receptor beta chains presented below share a single source sample, sequenced in a study of shared clonotypes between healthy human individuals. Clones were read by immunoSEQ multiplex PCR, and TCRdb kept only the in-frame ones, dropping some. The sample lists millions of clones; roughly 96% were seen once. Sample: naive CD4+ T cells sorted from blood. Regarding subset: CD45RA+ positively selected. The receptors were gathered from a man younger than 35 in good health.

The sample holds one count of this clone. The V and J genes are TRBV7-9 and TRBJ2-5; the D call may be TRBD1 or TRBD2 (6 bases each). V lost 1 base, J lost 4 bases, and 10 bases lay in between. This CDR3 has 14 residues. Per germline, CDR1 SEHNR and CDR2 FQNEAQ (reference sequence). CDR3 residues: CASSLGKGGETQYF. In DNA form, the CDR3 reads TGTGCCAGCAGCTTAGGGAAGGGGGGAGAGACCCAGTACTTC.

This chain uses TRBV6-1 with TRBJ1-1; the D is unclear. Germline CDR1 is MNHNS and CDR2 is SASEGT. Trimming took 7 bases from V and 0 from J, leaving 12 bases between them. The CDR3 consists of 14 residues. CDR3 in amino acids: CASKEAVVNTEAFF. CDR3 DNA: TGTGCCAGCAAAGAAGCGGTCGTGAACACTGAAGCTTTCTTT.